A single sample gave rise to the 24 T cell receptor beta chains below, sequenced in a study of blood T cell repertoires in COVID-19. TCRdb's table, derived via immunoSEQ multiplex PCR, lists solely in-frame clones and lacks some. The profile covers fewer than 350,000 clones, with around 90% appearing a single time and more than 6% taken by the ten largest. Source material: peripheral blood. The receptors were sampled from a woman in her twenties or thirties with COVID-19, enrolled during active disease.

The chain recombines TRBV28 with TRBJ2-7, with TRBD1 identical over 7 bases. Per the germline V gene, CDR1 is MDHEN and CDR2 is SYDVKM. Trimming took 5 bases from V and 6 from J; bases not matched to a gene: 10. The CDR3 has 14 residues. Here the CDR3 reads CASSPTGRPGEQYF. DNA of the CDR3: TGTGCCAGCAGTCCGACAGGGCGTCCGGGCGAGCAGTACTTC.

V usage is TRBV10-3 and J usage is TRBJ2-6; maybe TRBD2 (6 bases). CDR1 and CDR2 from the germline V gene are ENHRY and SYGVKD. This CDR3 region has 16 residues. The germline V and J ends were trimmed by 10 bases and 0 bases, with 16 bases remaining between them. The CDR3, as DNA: TGTGCCACCGAGGGAGGACGTCCCTCTGGGGCCAACGTCCTGACTTTC. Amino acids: CATEGGRPSGANVLTF.

The CDR3 reads CASSSGKETQYF. CDR3 sequence (DNA): TGTGCCAGCAGCTCCGGTAAAGAGACCCAGTACTTC. V usage is TRBV11-3 and J usage is TRBJ2-5, with D unclear. Germline V lookup: CDR1 SGHNT, CDR2 YENEEA. With 4 bases removed from V and 3 bases from J, the gap between germline ends came to 6 bases. CDR3 length: 12 residues.

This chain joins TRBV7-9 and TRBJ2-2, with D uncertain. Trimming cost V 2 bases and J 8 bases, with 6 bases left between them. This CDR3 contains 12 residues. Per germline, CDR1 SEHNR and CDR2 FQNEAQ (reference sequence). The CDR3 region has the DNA TGTGCCAGCAGCTTAAGTCTAGGGGAGCTGTTTTTT. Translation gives CASSLSLGELFF. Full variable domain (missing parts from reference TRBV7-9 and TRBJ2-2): DTGVSQNPRHKITKRGQNVTFRCDPISEHNRLYWYRQTLGQGPEFLTYFQNEAQLEKSRLLSDRFSAERPKGSFSTLEIQRTEQGDSAMYLCASSLSLGELFFGEGSRLTVL.

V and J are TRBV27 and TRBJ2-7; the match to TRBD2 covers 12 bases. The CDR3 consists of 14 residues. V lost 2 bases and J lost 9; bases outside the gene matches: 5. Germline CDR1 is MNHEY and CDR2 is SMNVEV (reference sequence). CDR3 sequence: CASSLGLAGPLQYF. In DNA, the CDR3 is TGTGCCAGCAGTTTAGGACTAGCGGGACCTTTGCAGTACTTC.

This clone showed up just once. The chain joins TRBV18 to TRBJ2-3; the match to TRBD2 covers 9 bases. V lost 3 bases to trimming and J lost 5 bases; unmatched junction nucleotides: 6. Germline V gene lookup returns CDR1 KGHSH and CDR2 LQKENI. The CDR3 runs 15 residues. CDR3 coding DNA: TGTGCCAGCTCACCGGTAGCGGGAGAGGTAGATACGCAGTATTTT. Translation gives CASSPVAGEVDTQYF.

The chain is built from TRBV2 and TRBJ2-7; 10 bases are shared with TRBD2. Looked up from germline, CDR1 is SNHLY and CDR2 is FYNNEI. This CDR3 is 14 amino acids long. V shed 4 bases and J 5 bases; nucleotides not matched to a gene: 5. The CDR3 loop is CASSVLAGVNEQYF. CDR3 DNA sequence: TGTGCCAGCAGTGTCCTAGCGGGAGTGAACGAGCAGTACTTC.

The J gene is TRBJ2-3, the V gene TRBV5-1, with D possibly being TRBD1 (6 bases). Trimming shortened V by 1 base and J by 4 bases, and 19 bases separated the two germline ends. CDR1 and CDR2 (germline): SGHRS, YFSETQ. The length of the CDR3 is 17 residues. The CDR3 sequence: CASSLRSTGPPPDTQYF. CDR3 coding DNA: TGCGCCAGCAGCTTGAGGTCGACAGGTCCCCCGCCAGATACGCAGTATTTT.

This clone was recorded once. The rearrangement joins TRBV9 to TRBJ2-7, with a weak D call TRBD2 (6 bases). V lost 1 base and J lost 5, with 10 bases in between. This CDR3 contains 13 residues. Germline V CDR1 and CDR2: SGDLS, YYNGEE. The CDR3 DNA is TGTGCCAGCAGCGTACAAGGCGGGGACGAGCAGTACTTC. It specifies CASSVQGGDEQYF.

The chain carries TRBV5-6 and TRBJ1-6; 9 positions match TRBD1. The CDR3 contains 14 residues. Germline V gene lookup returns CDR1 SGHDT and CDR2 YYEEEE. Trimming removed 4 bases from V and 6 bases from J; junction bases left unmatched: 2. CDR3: CASSGTGSNSPLHF. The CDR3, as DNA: TGTGCCAGCAGCGGGACAGGGAGTAATTCACCCCTCCACTTT.

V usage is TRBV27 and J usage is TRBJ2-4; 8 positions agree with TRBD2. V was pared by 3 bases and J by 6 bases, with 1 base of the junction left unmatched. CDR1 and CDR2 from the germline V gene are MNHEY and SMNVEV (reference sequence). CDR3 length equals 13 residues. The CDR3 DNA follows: TGTGCCAGCAGTTTGGGACTAGGAAACATTCAGTACTTC. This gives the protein CASSLGLGNIQYF.

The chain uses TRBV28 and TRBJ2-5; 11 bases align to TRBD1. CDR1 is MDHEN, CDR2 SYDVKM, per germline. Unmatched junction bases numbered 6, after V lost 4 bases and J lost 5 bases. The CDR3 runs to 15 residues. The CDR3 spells CASSSLRTGGETQYF. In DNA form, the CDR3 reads TGTGCCAGCAGTTCTCTGCGGACAGGGGGCGAGACCCAGTACTTC.

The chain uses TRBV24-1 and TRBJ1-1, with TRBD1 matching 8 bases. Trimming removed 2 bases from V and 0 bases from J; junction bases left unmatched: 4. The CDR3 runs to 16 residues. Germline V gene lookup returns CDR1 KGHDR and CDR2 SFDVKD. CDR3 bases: TGTGCCACCAGTGATTCCAAGGGACAGGTGAACACTGAAGCTTTCTTT. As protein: CATSDSKGQVNTEAFF.

The CDR3 DNA reads TGTGCCAGCAGCCCGACAGCGGGAGTGGTAGATACGCAGTATTTT. The encoded protein is CASSPTAGVVDTQYF. The chain recombines TRBV28 with TRBJ2-3; 8 bases fit TRBD2. Germline-derived CDR1 and CDR2 are MDHEN and SYDVKM. CDR3 size: 15 residues. With 6 bases clipped from V and 5 bases from J, the junction kept 10 bases outside the gene matches. Variable domain in full (rest from reference TRBV28 and TRBJ2-3): DVKVTQSSRYLVKRTGEKVFLECVQDMDHENMFWYRQDPGLGLRLIYFSYDVKMKEKGDIPEGYSVSREKKERFSLILESASTNQTSMYLCASSPTAGVVDTQYFGPGTRLTVL.

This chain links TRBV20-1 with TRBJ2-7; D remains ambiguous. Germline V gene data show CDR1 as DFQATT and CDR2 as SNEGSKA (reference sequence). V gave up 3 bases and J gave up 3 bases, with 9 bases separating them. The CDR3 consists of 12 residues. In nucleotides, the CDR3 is TGCAGTGCTAGTACGACAATCTACGAGCAGTACTTC. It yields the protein CSASTTIYEQYF.

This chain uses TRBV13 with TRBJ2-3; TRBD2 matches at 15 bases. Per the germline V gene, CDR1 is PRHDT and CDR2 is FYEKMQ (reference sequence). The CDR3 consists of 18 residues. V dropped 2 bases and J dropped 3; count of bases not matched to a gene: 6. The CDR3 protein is CASSLWGLAGGGTDTQYF. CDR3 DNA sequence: TGTGCCAGCAGCTTATGGGGACTAGCGGGAGGTGGGACAGATACGCAGTATTTT.

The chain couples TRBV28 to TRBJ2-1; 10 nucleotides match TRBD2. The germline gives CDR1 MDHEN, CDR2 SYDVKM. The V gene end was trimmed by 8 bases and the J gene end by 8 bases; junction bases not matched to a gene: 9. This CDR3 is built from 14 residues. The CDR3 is CASRQREGQDEQFF. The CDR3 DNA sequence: TGTGCCAGCCGTCAGCGGGAGGGCCAGGATGAGCAGTTCTTC. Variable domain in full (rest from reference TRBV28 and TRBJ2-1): DVKVTQSSRYLVKRTGEKVFLECVQDMDHENMFWYRQDPGLGLRLIYFSYDVKMKEKGDIPEGYSVSREKKERFSLILESASTNQTSMYLCASRQREGQDEQFFGPGTRLTVL.

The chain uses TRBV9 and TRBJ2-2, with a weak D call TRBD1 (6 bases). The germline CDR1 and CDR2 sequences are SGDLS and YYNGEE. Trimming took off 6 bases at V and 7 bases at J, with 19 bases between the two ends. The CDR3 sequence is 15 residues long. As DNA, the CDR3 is TGTGCCAGCAACCGTGGTAGGGGGAAGGACGGGGAGCTGTTTTTT. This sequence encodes CASNRGRGKDGELFF.

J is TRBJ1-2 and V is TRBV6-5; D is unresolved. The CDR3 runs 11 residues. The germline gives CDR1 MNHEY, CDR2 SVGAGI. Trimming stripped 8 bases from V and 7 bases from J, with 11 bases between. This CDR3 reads CASGRESGYTF. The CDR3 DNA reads TGTGCCAGCGGTAGGGAGTCTGGCTACACCTTC.

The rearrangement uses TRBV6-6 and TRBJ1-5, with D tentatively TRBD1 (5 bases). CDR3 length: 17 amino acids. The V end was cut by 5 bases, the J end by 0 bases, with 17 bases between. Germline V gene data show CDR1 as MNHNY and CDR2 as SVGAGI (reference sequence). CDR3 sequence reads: CASSPSGGGSSNQPQHF. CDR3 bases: TGTGCCAGCAGTCCCTCGGGGGGTGGCAGTAGCAATCAGCCCCAGCATTTT.

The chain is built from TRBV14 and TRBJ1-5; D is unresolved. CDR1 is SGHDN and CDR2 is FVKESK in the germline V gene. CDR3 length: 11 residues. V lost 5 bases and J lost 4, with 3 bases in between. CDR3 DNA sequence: TGTGCCAGCAGCTTAAATCAGCCCCAGCATTTT. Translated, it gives CASSLNQPQHF.

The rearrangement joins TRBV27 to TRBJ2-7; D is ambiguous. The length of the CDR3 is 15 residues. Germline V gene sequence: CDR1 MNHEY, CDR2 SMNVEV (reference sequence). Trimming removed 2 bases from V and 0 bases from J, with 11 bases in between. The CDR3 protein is CASSLNGALSYEQYF. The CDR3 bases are TGTGCCAGCAGTTTAAACGGAGCGCTCTCCTACGAGCAGTACTTC.

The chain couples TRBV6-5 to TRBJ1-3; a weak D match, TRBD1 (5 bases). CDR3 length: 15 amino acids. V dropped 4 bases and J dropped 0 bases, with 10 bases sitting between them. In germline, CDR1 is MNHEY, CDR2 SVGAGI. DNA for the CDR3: TGTGCCAGCAGTTCGACAGCCTTCTCTGGAAACACCATATATTTT. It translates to CASSSTAFSGNTIYF.

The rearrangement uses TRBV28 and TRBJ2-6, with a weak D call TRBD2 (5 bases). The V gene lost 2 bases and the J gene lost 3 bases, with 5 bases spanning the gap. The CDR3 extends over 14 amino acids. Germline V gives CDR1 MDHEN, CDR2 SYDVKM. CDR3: CASSLSGGANVLTF. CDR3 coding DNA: TGTGCCAGCAGTTTAAGCGGTGGGGCCAACGTCCTGACTTTC.